This is a list of T cell receptor beta chains from one sample in a study of beta chain features in type 1 diabetes. Measured with immunoSEQ multiplex PCR; TCRdb has only the in-frame clones, and not every one. This sample has 900,000 or so clones, with roughly 15% found just once. Sequenced material: naive CD4+ T cells from blood. Every receptor here comes from a woman aged 18-35 years in good health. Each CDR3 is given with its conserved first and last residue. A D gene is named only where the DNA matches it firmly. Some rows mark clone size as missing; the rest say once, few, many or name a class of expanded clone.

j_call v_call clone_size d_call cdr3_aa cdr3_nt
TRBJ2-7 TRBV7-3 NA NA CASSSPLSGKQYF TGTGCCAGCAGCTCGCCACTAAGCGGAAAGCAGTACTTC
TRBJ2-5 TRBV10-3 NA TRBD1 CAIRDGQGREETQYF TGTGCCATCAGAGACGGACAGGGGAGGGAAGAGACCCAGTACTTC
TRBJ2-2 TRBV2 NA NA CASSVDGNTGELFF TGTGCCAGCTCGGTTGACGGAAACACCGGGGAGCTGTTTTTT
TRBJ1-1 TRBV7-9 few NA CASSQKLDGTPEAFF TGTGCCAGCAGCCAGAAACTAGACGGGACGCCTGAAGCTTTCTTT
TRBJ2-1 TRBV10-3 many NA CAISESDNEQFF TGTGCCATCAGTGAGTCGGACAATGAGCAGTTCTTC
TRBJ2-7 TRBV29-1 NA TRBD2 CSAVGSAGGKISSYEQYF TGCAGCGCTGTTGGGTCAGCGGGAGGTAAAATTAGCTCCTACGAGCAGTACTTC
TRBJ2-7 TRBV7-2 NA TRBD2 CASSLGGRAYEQYF TGTGCCAGCAGCTTGGGTGGGAGGGCCTACGAGCAGTACTTC
TRBJ2-7 TRBV14 NA NA CASSHQPQAGEQYF TGTGCCAGCAGCCACCAGCCGCAGGCGGGCGAGCAGTACTTC
TRBJ2-1 TRBV7-6 NA TRBD2 CASSFSPSGSGEQFF TGTGCCAGCAGCTTTAGCCCTAGCGGGAGCGGTGAGCAGTTCTTC
TRBJ2-1 TRBV13 NA TRBD2 CASSLRLAGGRAYNEQFF TGTGCCAGCAGCTTACGACTAGCGGGAGGGCGGGCGTACAATGAGCAGTTCTTC
TRBJ2-1 TRBV6-6 NA TRBD1 CATITSRQGNEQFF TGTGCCACCATAACTTCACGACAGGGCAATGAGCAGTTCTTC
TRBJ2-7 TRBV5-1 few TRBD1 CASRPTGTGDAHEQYF TGCGCCAGCAGACCGACCGGGACAGGGGATGCCCACGAGCAGTACTTC
TRBJ2-3 TRBV27 NA NA CASSPWQGTADTQYF TGTGCCAGCAGTCCATGGCAGGGGACGGCGGATACGCAGTATTTT
TRBJ2-2 TRBV18 NA NA CASSPQQGEATGELFF TGTGCCAGCTCACCACAACAGGGAGAGGCCACCGGGGAGCTGTTTTTT
TRBJ2-7 TRBV7-6 few TRBD2 CASSLLAGDQYEQYF TGTGCCAGCAGTTTACTAGCGGGAGATCAGTACGAGCAGTACTTC
TRBJ1-5 TRBV7-9 NA NA CASSSASSGSQHF TGTGCCAGCAGCTCAGCCTCATCCGGGTCCCAGCATTTT
TRBJ2-1 TRBV4-3 NA NA CASSPSPNRVGMDEQFF TGCGCCAGCAGCCCCTCCCCCAACAGGGTTGGGATGGATGAGCAGTTCTTC
TRBJ1-4 TRBV6-1 NA TRBD1 CATGTGSTNEKLFF TGTGCCACCGGGACAGGGAGCACTAATGAAAAACTGTTTTTT
TRBJ2-1 TRBV15 few NA CATSRSFPNNEQFF TGTGCCACCAGTAGGTCATTTCCGAACAATGAGCAGTTCTTC
TRBJ1-1 TRBV27 NA NA CASKKYPGGAFF TGTGCCAGCAAAAAATACCCTGGGGGAGCTTTCTTT
TRBJ2-7 TRBV19 NA TRBD1 CASRETGTGGREQYF TGTGCCAGTAGAGAGACCGGGACAGGGGGTCGAGAGCAGTACTTC
TRBJ2-3 TRBV28 NA NA CASSSPRTGTDTQYF TGTGCCAGCAGTTCCCCACGGACTGGCACAGATACGCAGTATTTT
TRBJ2-2 TRBV11-1 once NA CASSTTRKANTGELFF TGTGCCAGCAGCACCACTAGAAAAGCGAACACCGGGGAGCTGTTTTTT
TRBJ2-1 TRBV21-1 few NA CASSNLRNEQFF TGTGCCAGCAGCAATCTTCGTAATGAGCAGTTCTTC
TRBJ2-2 TRBV7-9 NA NA CASSRWTSHTGELFF TGTGCCAGCAGCCGATGGACTTCCCACACCGGGGAGCTGTTTTTT
TRBJ2-1 TRBV28 NA NA CASSLDGASASSYNEQFF TGTGCCAGCAGTTTAGACGGGGCTAGCGCAAGCTCCTACAATGAGCAGTTCTTC
TRBJ2-1 TRBV27 NA NA CASSSYSSNEQFF TGTGCCAGCAGTTCCTACTCATCTAATGAGCAGTTCTTC
TRBJ2-4 TRBV28 few NA CASRIRAASIQYF TGTGCCAGCAGAATCCGGGCAGCAAGCATTCAGTACTTC